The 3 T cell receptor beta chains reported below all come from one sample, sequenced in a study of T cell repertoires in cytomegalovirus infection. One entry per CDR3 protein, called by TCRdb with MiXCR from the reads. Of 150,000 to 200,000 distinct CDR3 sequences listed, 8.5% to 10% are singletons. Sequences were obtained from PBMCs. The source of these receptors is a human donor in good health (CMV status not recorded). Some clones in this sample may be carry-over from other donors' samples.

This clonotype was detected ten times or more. CDR3 coding DNA: TGTGCCAGCAGCTTAAGGAGTCAAGAGACCCAGTACTTC. Its protein product is CASSLRSQETQYF. This chain links TRBV7-2 with TRBJ2-5; D gene uncertain. With 2 bases removed from V and 2 bases from J, the gap between germline ends came to 6 bases. CDR3 length: 13 amino acids. Germline CDR1 SGHTA, CDR2 FQGNSA.

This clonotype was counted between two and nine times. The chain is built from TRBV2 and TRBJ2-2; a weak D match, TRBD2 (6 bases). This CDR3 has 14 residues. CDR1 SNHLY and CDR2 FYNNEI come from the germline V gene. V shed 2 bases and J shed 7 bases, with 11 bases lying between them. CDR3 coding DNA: TGTGCCAGCAGTGAACGGGATAGCGGCGGGGAGCTGTTTTTT. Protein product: CASSERDSGGELFF.

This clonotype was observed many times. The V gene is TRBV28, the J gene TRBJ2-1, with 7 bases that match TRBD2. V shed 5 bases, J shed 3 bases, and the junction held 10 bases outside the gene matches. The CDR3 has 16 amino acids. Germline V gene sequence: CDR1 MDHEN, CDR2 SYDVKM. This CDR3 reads CASSPLGAGDYNEQFF. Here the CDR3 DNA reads TGTGCCAGCAGTCCTCTAGGTGCGGGAGACTACAATGAGCAGTTCTTC.